This record covers a single T cell receptor delta chain. What it binds is unknown. This entry is derived from a study of Vδ1+ human thymocytes. Study findings and constraints: In the thymus, TRG and TRD repertoires looked highly polyclonal with Gaussian CDR3 lengths. Thymic delta-chain repertoires held roughly 20% Vdelta2 sequences and few Vdelta3, despite high sort purity. Donors shared many TRG clonotypes but few TRD clonotypes.

Germline loops: CDR1 TSWWSYY, CDR2 QGS. The CDR3 contains 20 residues. V gave up 2 bases and J gave up 4 bases, with 29 bases separating them. Thymocytes were sorted as CD3+ TCRVdelta1+ TCRVdelta2- after alphabeta T cell depletion. Sequences come from RNA converted to cDNA by reverse transcription. The CDR3 regions were amplified by multiplex PCR from V-gene primers to a constant-region primer. TCRdb repeated clone calling on the multiplex PCR reads with CATT. The sample contains fewer than 25,000 delta-chain clones, 8% to 10% of which appear only once. The specimen sequenced was Vdelta1+ gamma-delta thymocytes from the thymus. Subset meaning: FACS-sorted CD3+ TCRalphabeta- TCRVdelta1+ TCRVdelta2- thymocytes. The chain is built from TRDV1 and TRDJ1; TRDD1 might be the D (6 bases). This TCR derives from a child under two years old who had congenital heart surgery. The CDR3 DNA follows: TGTGCTCTTGGGGAAGTCTCACTAGGGTTCGTACGAACAAATAGCGATAAACTCATCTTT. Its protein product is CALGEVSLGFVRTNSDKLIF.